A few counts support the clone carrying this T cell receptor (beta chain). Its antigen remains unidentified. This sample stems from a study of blood T cells in healthy people across ages. Findings and caveats of the study: In older individuals, TCR beta diversity per million T cells was lower, falling roughly linearly with age.

Ranging in age from about 6 to 100, the donors were healthy Caucasian individuals from Russia. Each sample yielded at least 6 million isolated PBMCs. Combining a sample-barcoded 5' primer with a J-beta primer mix, a second PCR ran for roughly 6 to 11 cycles. TCRdb independently ran MiXCR on the 5' RACE reads; one entry per CDR3 protein. The sample lists around 1,000,000 distinct CDR3 sequences, 20% to 25% occurring once. This CDR3 spans 17 amino acids. V trimming: 3 bases; J trimming: 8 bases; junction bases outside the gene matches: 16. The data also belong to a second study, concerning T cells of mothers and their children.

This receptor was taken from a girl under 10 years old in good health. The chain carries TRBV12-3 or TRBV12-4 and TRBJ1-2; 9 bases are a match to TRBD1. The material sequenced was blood. This CDR3 reads CASSFILDVQGAAGYTF. CDR3 sequence (DNA): TGTGCCAGCAGTTTTATTCTCGACGTACAGGGGGCAGCGGGCTACACCTTC.